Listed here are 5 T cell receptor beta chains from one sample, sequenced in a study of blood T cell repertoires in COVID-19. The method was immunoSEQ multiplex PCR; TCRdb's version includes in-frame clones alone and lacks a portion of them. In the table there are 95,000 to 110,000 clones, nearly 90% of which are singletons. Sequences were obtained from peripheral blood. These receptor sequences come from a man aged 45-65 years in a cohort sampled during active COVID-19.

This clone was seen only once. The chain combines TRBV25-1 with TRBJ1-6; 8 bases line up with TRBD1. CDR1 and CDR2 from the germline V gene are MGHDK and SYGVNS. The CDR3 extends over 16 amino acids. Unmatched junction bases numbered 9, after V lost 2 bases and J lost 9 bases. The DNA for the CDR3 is TGTGCCAGCAGTGAAAGACGTGAGACAGGGGTTTCACCCCTCCACTTT. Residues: CASSERRETGVSPLHF.

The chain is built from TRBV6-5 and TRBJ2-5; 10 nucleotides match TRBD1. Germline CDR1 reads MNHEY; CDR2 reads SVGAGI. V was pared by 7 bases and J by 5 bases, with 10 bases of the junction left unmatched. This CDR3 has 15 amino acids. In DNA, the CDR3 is TGTGCCAGCAATCTAGACAGGGGGCGCGGGGAGACCCAGTACTTC. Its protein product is CASNLDRGRGETQYF.

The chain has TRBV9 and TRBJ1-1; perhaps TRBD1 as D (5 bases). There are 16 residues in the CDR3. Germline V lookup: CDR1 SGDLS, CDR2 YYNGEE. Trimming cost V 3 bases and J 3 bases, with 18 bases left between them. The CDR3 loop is CASSGSLGGGDTEAFF. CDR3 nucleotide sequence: TGTGCCAGCAGCGGCTCACTCGGGGGTGGGGACACTGAAGCTTTCTTT.

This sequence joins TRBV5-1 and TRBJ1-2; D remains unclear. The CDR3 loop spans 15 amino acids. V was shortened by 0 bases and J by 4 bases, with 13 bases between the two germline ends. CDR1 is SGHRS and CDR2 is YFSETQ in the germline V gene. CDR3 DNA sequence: TGCGCCAGCAGCTTGGGATATGATCAGTCCTATGGCTACACCTTC. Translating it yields CASSLGYDQSYGYTF.

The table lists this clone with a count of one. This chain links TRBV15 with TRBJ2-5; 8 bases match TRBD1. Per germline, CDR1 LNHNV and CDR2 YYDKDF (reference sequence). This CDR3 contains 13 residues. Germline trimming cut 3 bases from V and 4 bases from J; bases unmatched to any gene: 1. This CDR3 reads CATSSRGRETQYF. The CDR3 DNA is TGTGCCACCAGCAGCAGGGGGCGAGAGACCCAGTACTTC.